A single sample gave rise to the 15 T cell receptor beta chains below, sequenced in a study of shared clonotypes between healthy human individuals. Naive CD8 cells were CD45RO-negative, positively selected for CCR7, excluding terminally differentiated effector memory CD45RA+ cells. Data came from immunoSEQ multiplex PCR; TCRdb stores just in-frame clones and leaves some out. The sample carries about 2.1 million clones, about 94% recorded once. Sample: naive CD8+ T cells from PBMCs. The receptors originated from a man between 18 and 29 years old in good health. Some clones in this sample may be carry-over from other donors' samples.

This sequence joins TRBV29-1 and TRBJ1-2; unclear D gene. There are 14 residues in the CDR3. CDR1 SQVTM and CDR2 ANQGSEA come from the germline V gene. V was pared by 1 base and J by 1 base, with 10 bases between. CDR3 DNA sequence: TGCAGCGTTGAAGCACAGCTACATAACTATGGCTACACCTTC. Encoded protein: CSVEAQLHNYGYTF.

The rearrangement links TRBV7-3 to TRBJ2-1; either TRBD1 or TRBD2 may supply D (5 bases each). V lost 4 bases and J 5 bases, leaving 18 bases between the germline ends. Germline-derived CDR1 and CDR2 are SGHTA and FQGTGA. CDR3 length: 16 amino acids. Written as DNA, the CDR3 is TGTGCCAGCAGCTACCTCCGGGGCCATAAAAACAATGAGCAGTTCTTC. It translates to CASSYLRGHKNNEQFF. Full variable domain (outside the CDR3, taken from reference TRBV7-3 and TRBJ2-1): GAGVSQTPSNKVTEKGKYVELRCDPISGHTALYWYRQSLGQGPEFLIYFQGTGAADDSGLPNDRFFAVRPEGSVSTLKIQRTERGDSAVYLCASSYLRGHKNNEQFFGPGTRLTVL.

This clone came up once. V gene TRBV4-3 combines with J gene TRBJ1-1, with D unresolved. From germline, CDR1 is LGHNA and CDR2 YSLEER. This CDR3 spans 15 amino acids. V lost 1 base and J lost 0, with 9 bases in between. DNA of the CDR3: TGCGCCAGCAGCCAAGTGAGCCTCATGAACACTGAAGCTTTCTTT. Translating gives CASSQVSLMNTEAFF.

This sequence joins TRBV13 and TRBJ2-1; no clear D gene. The CDR3 is 12 amino acids. Per germline, CDR1 PRHDT and CDR2 FYEKMQ (reference sequence). Trimming cost V 4 bases and J 4 bases, with 5 bases left between them. CDR3 DNA: TGTGCCAGCAGCTCGATATACAATGAGCAGTTCTTC. Its translation is CASSSIYNEQFF. Variable domain in full (rest from reference TRBV13 and TRBJ2-1): AAGVIQSPRHLIKEKRETATLKCYPIPRHDTVYWYQQGPGQDPQFLISFYEKMQSDKGSIPDRFSAQQFSDYHSELNMSSLELGDSALYFCASSSIYNEQFFGPGTRLTVL.

The rearrangement links TRBV11-2 to TRBJ2-7, with D maybe TRBD1 (5 bases). Germline values: CDR1 SGHAT, CDR2 FQNNGV. V gave up 3 bases and J gave up 3 bases, with 9 bases separating them. This CDR3 has 13 amino acids. In DNA, the CDR3 is TGTGCCAGCAGCTTGTCCAGGGACTACGAGCAGTACTTC. Protein product: CASSLSRDYEQYF.

With regard to this clone: Other DNA sequences in this sample translate to the same CDR3. The chain is built from TRBV27 and TRBJ2-7; D possibly uses TRBD1 or TRBD2 (5 bases each). Trimming took 6 bases from V and 2 from J, leaving 8 bases between them. Germline-derived CDR1 and CDR2 are MNHEY and SMNVEV (reference sequence). The CDR3 has 12 amino acids. CDR3 DNA: TGTGCCAGCAGCGGGACGACCTACGAGCAGTACTTC. Amino acid sequence: CASSGTTYEQYF.

Note on this clone: Other DNA sequences within the sample encode an identical CDR3. The chain is built from TRBV19 and TRBJ1-1; D unresolved. The CDR3 totals 12 residues. The germline V and J ends were trimmed by 5 bases and 1 base, with 5 bases remaining between them. Germline V gene lookup returns CDR1 LNHDA and CDR2 SQIVND (reference sequence). The chain's CDR3 is CASSPGNTEAFF. In DNA, the CDR3 is TGTGCCAGTAGTCCCGGGAACACTGAAGCTTTCTTT.

The rearrangement links TRBV2 to TRBJ2-3; 9 bases line up with TRBD1. V dropped 7 bases and J dropped 2; count of bases not matched to a gene: 7. CDR1 and CDR2 from the germline V gene are SNHLY and FYNNEI. The CDR3 length is 15 residues. CDR3 in amino acids: CASNPRDRVTDTQYF. CDR3 DNA sequence: TGTGCCAGCAACCCCCGGGACAGGGTCACAGATACGCAGTATTTT.

The chain couples TRBV18 to TRBJ2-7; D possibly corresponds to TRBD1 (5 bases). The CDR3 has 17 amino acids. Trimming cost V 0 bases and J 2 bases, with 17 bases left between them. CDR1 is KGHSH, CDR2 LQKENI, per germline. Written as DNA, the CDR3 is TGTGCCAGCTCACCACCCCGGATCGTAGGGGCGACCTACGAGCAGTACTTC. Amino acid sequence: CASSPPRIVGATYEQYF.

The rearrangement joins TRBV9 to TRBJ2-1; D is ambiguous. V lost 1 base and J lost 0, with 14 bases in between. The CDR3 spans 17 residues. The germline CDR1 and CDR2 sequences are SGDLS and YYNGEE. This CDR3 reads CASSVPKKESSYNEQFF. DNA of the CDR3: TGTGCCAGCAGCGTACCTAAGAAAGAAAGCTCCTACAATGAGCAGTTCTTC.

The chain links TRBV7-9 to TRBJ2-5; D not resolved. Per the germline V gene, CDR1 is SEHNR and CDR2 is FQNEAQ (reference sequence). Trimming pared 1 base from V and 5 bases from J, leaving 14 bases between. The CDR3 spans 15 residues. CDR3 in DNA: TGTGCCAGCAGCTTAGACGTTTCCCATCAGGAGACCCAGTACTTC. It is translated as CASSLDVSHQETQYF.

This clone appeared a few times. This chain joins TRBV14 and TRBJ2-1, with TRBD2 matching over 12 bases. Germline V gene data show CDR1 as SGHDN and CDR2 as FVKESK. CDR3 size: 16 residues. V gave up 5 bases and J gave up 7 bases; unmatched junction bases: 9. CDR3 nucleotide sequence: TGTGCCAGCAGCTATTGGACTAGCGGGATTGGGAATGAGCAGTTCTTC. Translated: CASSYWTSGIGNEQFF.

The V and J genes are TRBV7-9 and TRBJ2-1, with D uncertain. CDR1 and CDR2 (germline): SEHNR, FQNEAQ (reference sequence). CDR3 size: 15 residues. V lost 5 bases, J lost 1 base, and 12 bases lay in between. The CDR3 nucleotides are TGTGCCAGCAGCCAAGTCGATGGGTCCTACAATGAGCAGTTCTTC. Protein sequence: CASSQVDGSYNEQFF.

The chain recombines TRBV7-6 with TRBJ2-1; TRBD2 aligns across 10 bases. CDR1 is SGHVS, CDR2 FNYEAQ, per germline. The CDR3 contains 17 residues. V was clipped by 5 bases and J by 2 bases; unmatched bases: 9. In DNA, the CDR3 is TGTGCCAGCAGCCCGGCCCCTAGCGGGGGTACCTACAATGAGCAGTTCTTC. This gives the protein CASSPAPSGGTYNEQFF.

The J gene is TRBJ1-2, the V gene TRBV7-9, with D uncertain. Looked up from germline, CDR1 is SEHNR and CDR2 is FQNEAQ (reference sequence). Trimming removed 3 bases at V and 5 bases at J, with 16 bases between. The CDR3 spans 15 residues. CDR3 in DNA: TGTGCCAGCAGCTTTAACAGCATTCCCCCTTATGGCTACACCTTC. Protein sequence: CASSFNSIPPYGYTF.